Listed below are T cell receptor beta chains from one sample, sequenced in a study of T cells after yellow fever vaccination. From the 5' RACE reads, TCRdb called clonotypes with MiXCR, one entry per CDR3 protein. The sample holds hundreds of thousands of distinct CDR3 sequences, roughly 8.7% seen once. Sequencing was performed on CD4+ T cells sorted from PBMCs, taken 5 days after the yellow fever booster vaccination. The receptors shown here come from a man aged 18 to 35 who received the YFV17D yellow fever vaccine. Both conserved end residues are part of each CDR3. The order of the fields is clone size, CDR3 length, D gene, J gene, V gene, CDR3 DNA, CDR3 protein. A D gene is named only where the DNA matches it firmly. Rows may omit the clone size; those that give it use once, few, many or a size class.

>few|14|TRBD2|TRBJ2-3|TRBV6-1
TGTGCCAGCAGGAGGGGACTAGTCACAGATACGCAGTATTTT
CASRRGLVTDTQYF
>NA|14|NA|TRBJ2-2|TRBV7-7
TGTGCCAGCAGCGCCCGGGCCGCCGTCGGGGAGCTGTTTTTT
CASSARAAVGELFF
>few|11|NA|TRBJ2-2|TRBV2
TGTGCCAGCACCTTGGACAGGGAGCTGTTTTTT
CASTLDRELFF
>many|17|NA|TRBJ2-1|TRBV6-2/TRBV6-3
TGTGCCAGCAGTTACTCGAGTGTGAGAGGGGTCTACAATGAGCAGTTCTTC
CASSYSSVRGVYNEQFF
>NA|15|TRBD2|TRBJ2-3|TRBV7-8
TGTGCCAGCAGCTCAGCGGGGGGGCTGGAAGATACGCAGTATTTT
CASSSAGGLEDTQYF
>NA|14|NA|TRBJ1-4|TRBV21-1
TGTGCCAGCAGCAAGGGGGGAGAGGGTGAAAAACTGTTTTTT
CASSKGGEGEKLFF
>NA|13|NA|TRBJ1-1|TRBV20-1
TGCAGTGCTAAGAACGGGGGTCGGACTGAAGCTTTCTTT
CSAKNGGRTEAFF
>NA|15|NA|TRBJ2-3|TRBV5-1
TGCGCCAGCAGCTCGGGACTGTACCGCACAGATACGCAGTATTTT
CASSSGLYRTDTQYF
>few|16|TRBD2|TRBJ2-1|TRBV20-1
TGCAGTGCTAGAGATTCGGCTAGCGGGGGAAGCAATGAGCAGTTCTTC
CSARDSASGGSNEQFF
>few|15|NA|TRBJ2-7|TRBV11-2
TGTGCCAGCAGCCATCCCGGGACACACACCTACGAGCAGTACTTC
CASSHPGTHTYEQYF
>few|12|NA|TRBJ1-3|TRBV10-3
TGTGCCATCAGTGTGGAGGGGAACACCATATATTTT
CAISVEGNTIYF
>few|15|NA|TRBJ2-1|TRBV4-3
TGCGCCAGCAGCCAAAACGGGGGGCCCGGGAATGAGCAGTTCTTC
CASSQNGGPGNEQFF
>few|15|NA|TRBJ2-1|TRBV20-1
TGCAGTGCTAGAGAGGTGGGGGTCAAGTACAATGAGCAGTTCTTC
CSAREVGVKYNEQFF
>NA|15|NA|TRBJ1-5|TRBV4-1
TGCGCCAGCAGCCTCTTACCGACCCTGAATCAGCCCCAGCATTTT
CASSLLPTLNQPQHF
>NA|17|TRBD2|TRBJ2-1|TRBV9
TGTGCCAGCAGCCCCTATACAGCGGGGGTTAAAAACAATGAGCAGTTCTTC
CASSPYTAGVKNNEQFF
>few|15|TRBD1|TRBJ2-5|TRBV10-1
TGCGCCAGCAGTGATTCCAGGACAGGGGGAGAGACCCAGTACTTC
CASSDSRTGGETQYF
>NA|15|NA|TRBJ1-3|TRBV6-2/TRBV6-3
TGTGCCAGCAGTATCAGCGGATCCTCTGGAAACACCATATATTTT
CASSISGSSGNTIYF
>NA|14|NA|TRBJ1-1|TRBV11-2
TGTGCCAGCAGCTTAGGGGGGAAGTACTCTGAAGCTTTCTTT
CASSLGGKYSEAFF
>few|13|TRBD1|TRBJ1-1|TRBV29-1
TGCAGCGCAGACAGGGGTTGGGACACTGAAGCTTTCTTT
CSADRGWDTEAFF
>few|13|NA|TRBJ1-2|TRBV10-3
TGTGCCATCAGTGACAGGGCCGACTATGGCTACACCTTC
CAISDRADYGYTF
>many|16|TRBD2|TRBJ2-1|TRBV6-5
TGTGCCAGCAGTTCCCCACTAGCGGGGGATTACAATGAGCAGTTCTTC
CASSSPLAGDYNEQFF
>many|16|TRBD2|TRBJ2-1|TRBV4-3
TGCGCCAGCAGCCAGGCCACCAGCGGGGGGTCCGCTGAGCAGTTCTTC
CASSQATSGGSAEQFF
>NA|15|TRBD2|TRBJ2-7|TRBV3-1
TGTGCCAGCAGAAGCACTAGCGGGGGGCCCTACGAGCAGTACTTC
CASRSTSGGPYEQYF
>many|14|NA|TRBJ2-3|TRBV6-5
TGTGCCAGCAGACGCGGGTTGAGCACAGATACGCAGTATTTT
CASRRGLSTDTQYF
>NA|15|NA|TRBJ1-2|TRBV3-1
TGTGCCAGCAGCCCCGGGGGCCAGGTCACCTATGGCTACACCTTC
CASSPGGQVTYGYTF
>many|15|TRBD2|TRBJ2-5|TRBV20-1
TGCAGTGCTAGAGATGGGACTAGTATTTTAGAGACCCAGTACTTC
CSARDGTSILETQYF
>few|15|NA|TRBJ2-7|TRBV6-1
TGTGCCAGCAGTGAGCGGGGCTTCGGCTCCTACGAGCAGTACTTC
CASSERGFGSYEQYF
>NA|14|NA|TRBJ2-3|TRBV5-5
TGTGCCAGCAGCTTGCGGCCGGCGGCAGATACGCAGTATTTT
CASSLRPAADTQYF
>once|15|NA|TRBJ1-2|TRBV12-3/TRBV12-4
TGTGCCAGCAGTTTTAGGGCGGATAGTAACTATGGCTACACCTTC
CASSFRADSNYGYTF
>few|14|NA|TRBJ2-5|TRBV9
TGTGCCAGCAGCGTAGCTAAGGGGTTGGAGACCCAGTACTTC
CASSVAKGLETQYF
>NA|14|TRBD1|TRBJ2-5|TRBV20-1
TGCAGTGCACCCACCGGGACAGAACAAGAGACCCAGTACTTC
CSAPTGTEQETQYF
>few|13|NA|TRBJ2-5|TRBV7-9
TGTGCCAGCAGCCCCCAGGGCCGAGGGACCCAGTACTTC
CASSPQGRGTQYF
>many|15|NA|TRBJ1-6|TRBV3-1
TGTGCCAGCAGCCAAGACCCGGCGTTGGGTTCACCCCTCCACTTT
CASSQDPALGSPLHF
>NA|15|TRBD1|TRBJ2-4|TRBV7-2
TGTGCCAGCAGCTTTAACGGACAGGGGGGTAACATTCAGTACTTC
CASSFNGQGGNIQYF
>few|16|TRBD1|TRBJ1-1|TRBV6-5
TGTGCCAGCAGTCAGTCGCATCTTGCAGGGGGCACTGAAGCTTTCTTT
CASSQSHLAGGTEAFF
>NA|11|NA|TRBJ1-4|TRBV20-1
TGCAGTGCTAGAGTGCTGGGTGAACTGTTTTTT
CSARVLGELFF
>few|15|TRBD2|TRBJ2-1|TRBV5-1
TGCGCCAGCAGTGCCGGGGCGGGGGGGCTCAATGAGCAGTTCTTC
CASSAGAGGLNEQFF
>NA|14|NA|TRBJ2-2|TRBV20-1
TGCAGTGCTAGAGATAGGGTAGTTGGCGGGGAGCTGTTTTTT
CSARDRVVGGELFF
>NA|15|NA|TRBJ2-2|TRBV7-2
TGTGCCAGCACCATCTCACGGGCAGGGGCCGGGGAGCTGTTTTTT
CASTISRAGAGELFF
>many|14|TRBD2|TRBJ2-5|TRBV5-1
TGTGCCAGCAGCCTAGGACTAGCAGGAGAGACCCAGTACTTC
CASSLGLAGETQYF
>NA|14|TRBD2|TRBJ2-2|TRBV20-1
TGCAGTGCCCGACTAGCGGGGAGCACCGGGGAGCTGTTTTTT
CSARLAGSTGELFF
>few|13|NA|TRBJ2-3|TRBV6-2/TRBV6-3
TGTGCCAGCAGTGAGCTACGGGGAGATACGCAGTATTTT
CASSELRGDTQYF
>NA|10|NA|TRBJ2-7|TRBV19
TGTGCCAGTGGCCCCGCCGAGCAGTACTTC
CASGPAEQYF
>once|15|NA|TRBJ1-5|TRBV10-2
TGCGCCAGCAGGCCCACAGTAAATAGCAATCAGCCCCAGCATTTT
CASRPTVNSNQPQHF
>many|12|NA|TRBJ2-1|TRBV20-1
TGCAGTGCACGGAGAACCTACAATGAGCAGTTCTTC
CSARRTYNEQFF
>many|13|NA|TRBJ1-1|TRBV20-1
TGCAGTGCTAGAGATAGGGGCGAGGGCAAGGCTTTCTTT
CSARDRGEGKAFF
>NA|13|NA|TRBJ1-1|TRBV5-4
TGTGCCGGCTTAGCTGGGCAGAACACTGAAGCTTTCTTT
CAGLAGQNTEAFF
>many|16|TRBD1|TRBJ2-5|TRBV12-3/TRBV12-4
TGTGCCAGCAGTCACACCCCCGGGACAGGGCAAGAGACCCAGTACTTC
CASSHTPGTGQETQYF
>NA|15|NA|TRBJ2-5|TRBV7-2
TGTGCCAGCAGCTTAGTACCGCGGTTCCAAGAGACCCAGTACTTC
CASSLVPRFQETQYF
>NA|14|TRBD1|TRBJ1-6|TRBV5-1
TGCGCCAGCAGCACCGGACAGGGGGATTCACCCCTCCACTTT
CASSTGQGDSPLHF
>NA|15|TRBD1|TRBJ1-6|TRBV10-3
TGTGCCATCAGCGTGGGGACAGGGATAAATTCACCCCTCCACTTT
CAISVGTGINSPLHF
>NA|15|NA|TRBJ2-1|TRBV19
TGTGCCAGCCACCGCCTGGGCAGGCTACCCAATGAGCAGTTCTTC
CASHRLGRLPNEQFF
>few|16|TRBD1|TRBJ2-7|TRBV7-6
TGTGCCAGCAGCCAGATTACAGGGGGCGGCACCTACGAGCAGTACTTC
CASSQITGGGTYEQYF